The 19 T cell receptor beta chains given below trace back to one sample, sequenced in a study of control samples from healthy donors and cancer patients. Assay used: immunoSEQ multiplex PCR; TCRdb lists only in-frame clones, some missing. The sample has about 75,000 clones, roughly 82% seen once. Sequenced sample: blood. The receptors derive from a man aged 45-65 years in good health.

This chain joins TRBV18 and TRBJ1-4, with a tentative D call TRBD1 (6 bases). The germline V gene encodes CDR1 KGHSH and CDR2 LQKENI. Trimming took 6 bases from V and 5 from J, leaving 13 bases between them. The CDR3 consists of 14 residues. The CDR3 protein is CASSTRQGNEKLFF. The CDR3 nucleotides are TGTGCCAGCTCTACTCGGCAGGGGAATGAAAAACTGTTTTTT.

The CDR3 coding sequence is TGTGCCAGCAGCGTCAGAGGGAACACCGGGGAGCTGTTTTTT. As protein: CASSVRGNTGELFF. This rearrangement joins TRBV9 to TRBJ2-2; D uncertain. The CDR3 has 14 amino acids. The V gene's germline CDR1 is SGDLS and CDR2 YYNGEE. V was shortened by 2 bases and J by 1 base, with 6 bases between the two germline ends.

This clone was seen only a few times. CDR3 protein: CASLRLADTGELFF. CDR3 sequence (DNA): TGCGCCAGCCTGCGACTAGCAGACACCGGGGAGCTGTTTTTT. The chain carries TRBV10-2 and TRBJ2-2, with 7 bases matching TRBD2. The germline CDR1 and CDR2 sequences are WSHSY and SAAADI. J gave up 3 bases and V 8 bases, and 6 bases lay outside the gene matches. The CDR3 has 14 amino acids.

The chain is built from TRBV10-2 and TRBJ1-2, with TRBD1 identical over 7 bases. The ends lost 0 bases at V and 8 bases at J; junction bases unmatched: 6. The CDR3 is 14 amino acids. The germline CDR1 and CDR2 sequences are WSHSY and SAAADI. The CDR3, as DNA: TGCGCCAGCAGTGAGTCGAGACAGGGCTTGGGCTACACCTTC. Encoded protein: CASSESRQGLGYTF.

V gene TRBV30 combines with J gene TRBJ1-4, with a tentative D call TRBD1 (6 bases). CDR3 length equals 16 residues. Germline assignment: CDR1 GTSNPN and CDR2 SVGIG (reference sequence). V was pared by 1 base and J by 7 bases, with 19 bases between. CDR3 amino acids: CAWSAHNRVKGEKLFF. The CDR3 DNA is TGTGCCTGGAGTGCCCATAACAGGGTTAAAGGTGAAAAACTGTTTTTT. Full variable domain (remainder filled in from reference TRBV30 and TRBJ1-4): SQTIHQWPATLVQPVGSPLSLECTVEGTSNPNLYWYRQAAGRGLQLLFYSVGIGQISSEVPQNLSASRPQDRQFILSSKKLLLSDSGFYLCAWSAHNRVKGEKLFFGSGTQLSVL.

The chain recombines TRBV3-1 (or the pseudogene TRBV3-2) with TRBJ2-1; D tentatively fits TRBD1 or TRBD2 (5 bases each). V shed 5 bases and J shed 7 bases, with 15 bases lying between them. This CDR3 is 14 amino acids long. The germline V gene encodes CDR1 LGHDT and CDR2 YNNKEL (reference sequence). In DNA, the CDR3 is TGTGCCAGCAGCGACCGAGGGGAAAGGAATGAGCAGTTCTTC. Translated: CASSDRGERNEQFF.

This clone appeared a single time. This sequence joins TRBV30 and TRBJ1-1; D is ambiguous. V was trimmed by 0 bases and J by 7 bases, leaving 12 bases between them. The CDR3 covers 13 residues. Germline V gives CDR1 GTSNPN, CDR2 SVGIG (reference sequence). The CDR3 DNA is TGTGCCTGGAGTGTAGGTATGGGTGTTGAAGCTTTCTTT. It specifies CAWSVGMGVEAFF.

V and J are TRBV3-1 (or the pseudogene TRBV3-2) and TRBJ1-2; D is unresolved. The V gene lost 2 bases and the J gene lost 3 bases, with 13 bases spanning the gap. CDR3 length: 15 amino acids. Germline V gene sequence: CDR1 LGHDT, CDR2 YNNKEL (reference sequence). The CDR3 DNA is TGTGCCAGCAGCCAAAGAGTCAGGAGAGACTATGGCTACACCTTC. It is translated as CASSQRVRRDYGYTF.

The CDR3 protein is CASTSRDGPYEQYF. The DNA for the CDR3 is TGTGCCAGTACCTCCCGGGACGGGCCCTACGAGCAGTACTTC. V and J are TRBV19 and TRBJ2-7, with D possibly called TRBD1 or TRBD2 (5 bases each). The ends were cut back, 7 bases at V and 2 bases at J, with 15 bases in the middle. This CDR3 has 14 amino acids. The germline V gene encodes CDR1 LNHDA and CDR2 SQIVND (reference sequence). Full variable domain (missing parts from reference TRBV19 and TRBJ2-7): DGGITQSPKYLFRKEGQNVTLSCEQNLNHDAMYWYRQDPGQGLRLIYYSQIVNDFQKGDIAEGYSVSREKKESFPLTVTSAQKNPTAFYLCASTSRDGPYEQYFGPGTRLTVT.

This chain joins TRBV7-8 and TRBJ2-3; a weak D match, TRBD2 (6 bases). Trimming removed 4 bases at V and 1 base at J, with 15 bases between. Germline CDR1 is SGHVS and CDR2 is FQNEAQ. The CDR3 consists of 16 residues. The CDR3 nucleotides read TGTGCCAGCAGCTCAGATCCCGGGACTCGCACAGATACGCAGTATTTT. Protein product: CASSSDPGTRTDTQYF. The full variable domain, its missing parts supplied by reference TRBV7-8 and TRBJ2-3, is GAGVSQSPRYKVAKRGQDVALRCDPISGHVSLFWYQQALGQGPEFLTYFQNEAQLDKSGLPSDRFFAERPEGSVSTLKIQRTQQEDSAVYLCASSSDPGTRTDTQYFGPGTRLTVL.

This chain joins TRBV6-5 and TRBJ1-4; D not certain. The CDR3 has 14 amino acids. Germline values: CDR1 MNHEY, CDR2 SVGAGI. Trimming removed 6 bases from V and 1 base from J, with 9 bases in between. The CDR3 sequence: CASRGWGTNEKLFF. In DNA form, the CDR3 reads TGTGCCAGCAGAGGTTGGGGAACTAATGAAAAACTGTTTTTT.

The rearrangement uses TRBV3-1 (or the pseudogene TRBV3-2) and TRBJ1-6; D gene unclear. The V end lost 1 base, the J end lost 5 bases, and 15 bases lay between the germline ends. This CDR3 region has 17 residues. Germline values: CDR1 LGHDT, CDR2 YNNKEL (reference sequence). As DNA, the CDR3 is TGTGCCAGCAGCCAAGTGAGGAGGAGAGAACATAATTCACCCCTCCACTTT. This codes for CASSQVRRREHNSPLHF.

The sample holds a few counts of this clone. In DNA form, the CDR3 reads TGCGCCAGCAGGACAGCGGGCAATCAGCCCCAGCATTTT. It encodes CASRTAGNQPQHF. V and J are TRBV10-1 and TRBJ1-5; tentative D call: TRBD1 (5 bases). Trimming stripped 6 bases from V and 2 bases from J, with 8 bases between. The CDR3 spans 13 residues. Germline V gives CDR1 WNHNN, CDR2 SYGVQD (reference sequence).

The CDR3 DNA reads as TGTGCCATCAGCAACGGGGTTCAAGAGACCCAGTACTTC. Protein: CAISNGVQETQYF. This chain connects TRBV10-3 to TRBJ2-5; D perhaps matches TRBD2 (5 bases). The CDR3 sequence is 13 residues long. V was trimmed by 6 bases and J by 2 bases, leaving 10 bases between them. Looked up from germline, CDR1 is ENHRY and CDR2 is SYGVKD.

The count of this clone is one. The chain couples TRBV28 to TRBJ2-2; D ambiguous. V was trimmed by 2 bases and J by 2 bases, leaving 6 bases between them. The CDR3 sequence is 14 residues long. CDR1 MDHEN and CDR2 SYDVKM come from the germline V gene. CDR3 nucleotide sequence: TGTGCCAGCAGTTTACCAGGAAACACCGGGGAGCTGTTTTTT. Translating gives CASSLPGNTGELFF. Full variable domain (missing parts from reference TRBV28 and TRBJ2-2): DVKVTQSSRYLVKRTGEKVFLECVQDMDHENMFWYRQDPGLGLRLIYFSYDVKMKEKGDIPEGYSVSREKKERFSLILESASTNQTSMYLCASSLPGNTGELFFGEGSRLTVL.

The gene calls are TRBV12-3 or TRBV12-4 and TRBJ2-1; the D gene is possibly TRBD2 (5 bases). V lost 2 bases to trimming and J lost 7 bases, with 9 bases between them. The CDR3 length is 13 residues. The CDR3 DNA reads TGTGCCAGCAGTTTAAGAGGGTTTAATGAGCAGTTCTTC. This sequence encodes CASSLRGFNEQFF.

The chain combines TRBV30 with TRBJ2-1, with D perhaps TRBD2 (7 bases). Trimming pared 7 bases from V and 4 bases from J, leaving 14 bases between. The CDR3 extends over 13 amino acids. CDR1 GTSNPN and CDR2 SVGIG come from the germline V gene (reference sequence). CDR3 sequence (DNA): TGTGCCTTTGAAGCGGGACATTACAATGAGCAGTTCTTC. It yields the protein CAFEAGHYNEQFF.

The chain employs TRBV7-9 and TRBJ2-5, with 10 bases aligning to TRBD2. The junction had 5 bases not matched to a gene; V was cut back by 0 bases and J by 4 bases. Germline V lookup: CDR1 SEHNR, CDR2 FQNEAQ (reference sequence). The CDR3 has 16 amino acids. CDR3 nucleotides: TGTGCCAGCAGCTTAGCAGCGGGAGGGCCTAGAGAGACCCAGTACTTC. Encoded protein: CASSLAAGGPRETQYF.

The V call is TRBV9, the J call TRBJ2-7; the D gene is possibly TRBD1 (5 bases). The germline CDR1 and CDR2 sequences are SGDLS and YYNGEE. This CDR3 is built from 13 residues. Trimming cost V 0 bases and J 6 bases, with 10 bases left between them. The CDR3 nucleotides read TGTGCCAGCAGCGTAGTGCAGGGTGGCGAGCAGTACTTC. Encoded protein: CASSVVQGGEQYF.